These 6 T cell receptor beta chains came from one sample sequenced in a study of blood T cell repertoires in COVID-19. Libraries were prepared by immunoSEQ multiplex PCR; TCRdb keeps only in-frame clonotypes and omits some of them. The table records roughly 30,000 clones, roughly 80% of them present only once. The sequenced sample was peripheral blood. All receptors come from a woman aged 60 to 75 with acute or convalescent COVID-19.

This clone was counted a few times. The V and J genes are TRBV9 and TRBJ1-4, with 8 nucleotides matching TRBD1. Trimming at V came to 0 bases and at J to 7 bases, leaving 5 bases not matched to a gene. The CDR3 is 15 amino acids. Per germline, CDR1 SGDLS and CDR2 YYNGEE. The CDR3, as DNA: TGTGCCAGCAGCGTAGCCGGGACAGGAAGTGAAAAACTGTTTTTT. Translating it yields CASSVAGTGSEKLFF.

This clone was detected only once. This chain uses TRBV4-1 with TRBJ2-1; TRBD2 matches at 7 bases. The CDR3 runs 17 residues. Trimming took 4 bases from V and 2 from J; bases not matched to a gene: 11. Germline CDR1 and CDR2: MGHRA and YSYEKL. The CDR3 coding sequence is TGCGCCAGCAGCCGGGCCGGGTTAGCGGGCACCTACAATGAGCAGTTCTTC. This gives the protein CASSRAGLAGTYNEQFF.

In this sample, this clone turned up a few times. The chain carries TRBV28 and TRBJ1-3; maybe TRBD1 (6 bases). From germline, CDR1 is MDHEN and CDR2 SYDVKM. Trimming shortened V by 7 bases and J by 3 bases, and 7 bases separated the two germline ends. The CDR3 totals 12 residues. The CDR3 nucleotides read TGTGCCAGCACCAGGGGTGGAAACACCATATATTTT. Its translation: CASTRGGNTIYF.

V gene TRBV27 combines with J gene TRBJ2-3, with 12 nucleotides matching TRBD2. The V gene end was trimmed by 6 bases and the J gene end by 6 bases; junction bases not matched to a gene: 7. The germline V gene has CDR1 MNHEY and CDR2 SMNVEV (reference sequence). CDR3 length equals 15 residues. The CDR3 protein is CASSPSGGAGDTQYF. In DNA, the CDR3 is TGTGCCAGCAGCCCTAGCGGGGGGGCGGGCGATACGCAGTATTTT.

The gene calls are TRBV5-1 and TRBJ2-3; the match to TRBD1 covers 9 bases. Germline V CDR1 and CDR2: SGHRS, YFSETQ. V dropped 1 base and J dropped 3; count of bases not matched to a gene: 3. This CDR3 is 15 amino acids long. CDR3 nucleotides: TGCGCCAGCAGCTTGTTGGACAGGGGAACAGATACGCAGTATTTT. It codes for CASSLLDRGTDTQYF.

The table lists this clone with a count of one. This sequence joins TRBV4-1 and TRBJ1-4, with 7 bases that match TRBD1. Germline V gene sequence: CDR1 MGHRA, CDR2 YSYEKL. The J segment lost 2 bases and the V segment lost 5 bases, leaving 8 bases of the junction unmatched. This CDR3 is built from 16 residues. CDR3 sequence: CASSTSGTETNEKLFF. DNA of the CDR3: TGCGCCAGCAGCACCTCCGGGACAGAGACTAATGAAAAACTGTTTTTT.